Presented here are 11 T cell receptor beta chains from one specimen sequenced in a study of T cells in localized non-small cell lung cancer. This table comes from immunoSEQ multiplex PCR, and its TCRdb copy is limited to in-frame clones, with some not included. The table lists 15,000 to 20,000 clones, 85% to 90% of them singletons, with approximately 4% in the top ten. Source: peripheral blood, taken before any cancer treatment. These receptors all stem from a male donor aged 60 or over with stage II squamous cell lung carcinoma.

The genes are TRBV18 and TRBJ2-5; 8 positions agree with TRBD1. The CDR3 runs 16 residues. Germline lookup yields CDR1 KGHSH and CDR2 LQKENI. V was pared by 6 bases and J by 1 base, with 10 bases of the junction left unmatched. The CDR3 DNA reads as TGTGCCAGCTCCCCCCGACAGGGGATATCCCAAGAGACCCAGTACTTC. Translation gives CASSPRQGISQETQYF.

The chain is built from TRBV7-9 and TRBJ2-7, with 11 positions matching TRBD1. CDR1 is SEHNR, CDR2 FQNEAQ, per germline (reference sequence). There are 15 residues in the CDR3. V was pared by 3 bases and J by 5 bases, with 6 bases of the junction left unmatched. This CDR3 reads CASSLGDRGKNEQYF. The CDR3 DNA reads TGTGCCAGCAGCTTGGGGGACAGGGGGAAAAACGAGCAGTACTTC. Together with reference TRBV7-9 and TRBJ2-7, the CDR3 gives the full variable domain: DTGVSQNPRHKITKRGQNVTFRCDPISEHNRLYWYRQTLGQGPEFLTYFQNEAQLEKSRLLSDRFSAERPKGSFSTLEIQRTEQGDSAMYLCASSLGDRGKNEQYFGPGTRLTVT.

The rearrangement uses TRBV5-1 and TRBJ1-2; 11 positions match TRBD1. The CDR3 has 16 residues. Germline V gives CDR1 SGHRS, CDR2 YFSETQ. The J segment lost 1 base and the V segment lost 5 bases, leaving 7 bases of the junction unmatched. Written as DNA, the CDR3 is TGCGCCAGCAGGTGGGGGACAGGGGGACTTAACTATGGCTACACCTTC. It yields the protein CASRWGTGGLNYGYTF.

CDR3 sequence reads: CASSNIFLAGGTNEQFF. The CDR3 DNA sequence: TGTGCCAGTAGTAACATATTCCTAGCGGGAGGGACCAATGAGCAGTTCTTC. The V call is TRBV19, the J call TRBJ2-1, with TRBD2 identical over 12 bases. The CDR3 loop spans 17 amino acids. Trimming cost V 4 bases and J 6 bases; bases outside gene matches: 10. Germline assignment: CDR1 LNHDA and CDR2 SQIVND (reference sequence). The full variable domain, its missing parts supplied by reference TRBV19 and TRBJ2-1, is DGGITQSPKYLFRKEGQNVTLSCEQNLNHDAMYWYRQDPGQGLRLIYYSQIVNDFQKGDIAEGYSVSREKKESFPLTVTSAQKNPTAFYLCASSNIFLAGGTNEQFFGPGTRLTVL.

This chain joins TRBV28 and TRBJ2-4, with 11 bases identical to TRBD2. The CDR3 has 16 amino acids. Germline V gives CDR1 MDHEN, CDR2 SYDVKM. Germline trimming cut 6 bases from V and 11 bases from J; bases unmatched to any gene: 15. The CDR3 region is CASRPHGTSGLSLQYF. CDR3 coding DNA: TGTGCCAGCAGACCCCACGGGACTAGCGGCCTATCCCTTCAGTACTTC. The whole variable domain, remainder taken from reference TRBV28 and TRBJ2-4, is DVKVTQSSRYLVKRTGEKVFLECVQDMDHENMFWYRQDPGLGLRLIYFSYDVKMKEKGDIPEGYSVSREKKERFSLILESASTNQTSMYLCASRPHGTSGLSLQYFGAGTRLSVL.

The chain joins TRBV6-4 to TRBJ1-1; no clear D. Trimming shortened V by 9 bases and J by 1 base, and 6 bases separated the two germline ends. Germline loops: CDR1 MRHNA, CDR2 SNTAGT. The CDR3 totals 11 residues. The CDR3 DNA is TGTGCCAGTCGGGGGAACACTGAAGCTTTCTTT. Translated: CASRGNTEAFF.

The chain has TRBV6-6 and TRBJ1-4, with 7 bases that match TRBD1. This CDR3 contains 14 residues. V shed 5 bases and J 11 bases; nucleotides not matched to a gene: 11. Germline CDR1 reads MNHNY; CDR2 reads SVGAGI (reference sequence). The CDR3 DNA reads TGTGCCAGCAGTATTGGGCAGGGGGGTAGGAAACTGTTTTTT. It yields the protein CASSIGQGGRKLFF.

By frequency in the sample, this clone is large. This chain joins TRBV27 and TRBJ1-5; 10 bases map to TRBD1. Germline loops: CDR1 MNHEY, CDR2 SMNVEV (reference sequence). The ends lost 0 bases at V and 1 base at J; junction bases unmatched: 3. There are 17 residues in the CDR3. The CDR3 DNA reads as TGTGCCAGCAGTTTATCAGGGGGACAGGGGAGCAATCAGCCCCAGCATTTT. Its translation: CASSLSGGQGSNQPQHF.

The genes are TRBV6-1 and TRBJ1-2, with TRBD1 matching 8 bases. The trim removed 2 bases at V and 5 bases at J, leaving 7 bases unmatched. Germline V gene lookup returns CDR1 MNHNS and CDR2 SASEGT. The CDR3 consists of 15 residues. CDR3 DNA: TGTGCCAGCAGTGAATCACCACAGGGGGTTTATGGCTACACCTTC. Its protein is CASSESPQGVYGYTF.

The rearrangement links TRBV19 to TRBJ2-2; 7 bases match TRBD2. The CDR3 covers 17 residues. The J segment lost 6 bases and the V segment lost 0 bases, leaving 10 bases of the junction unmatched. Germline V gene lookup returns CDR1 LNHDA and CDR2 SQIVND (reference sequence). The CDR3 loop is CASSIEPAGRGPGELFF. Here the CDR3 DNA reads TGTGCCAGTAGTATAGAACCAGCGGGGAGAGGGCCCGGGGAGCTGTTTTTT.

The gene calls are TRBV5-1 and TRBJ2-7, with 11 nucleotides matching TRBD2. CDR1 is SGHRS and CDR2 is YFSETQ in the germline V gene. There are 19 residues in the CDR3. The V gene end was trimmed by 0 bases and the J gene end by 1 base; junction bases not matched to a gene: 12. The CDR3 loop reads CASSLGLTSGTSGSYEQYF. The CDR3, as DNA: TGCGCCAGCAGCTTGGGTTTAACATCCGGGACTAGCGGTTCCTACGAGCAGTACTTC.